This T cell receptor beta chain was sequenced during a study of OX40 agonist ivuxolimab in advanced cancers. The wider study: Patients were dosed intravenously with ivuxolimab at 0.01 to 10 mg/kg every 2 weeks. A male proportion of about 84% was recorded, with mean age approximately 57 years and range about 23 to 80. General study points: Researchers report that CD8+ T cells had, on average, more expanded clones than CD4+. Still undetermined is the antigen specificity of the expanded peripheral T cells.

Details on this clone: Antigen specificity is unknown.

The table came from immunoSEQ multiplex PCR; TCRdb's copy has only in-frame clones and leaves some out. The table records some 22,000 clones, approximately 89% of them present only once. In germline, CDR1 is SGDLS, CDR2 YYNGEE. Trimming took off 3 bases at V and 2 bases at J, with 21 bases between the two ends. The CDR3 extends over 17 amino acids. The gene calls are TRBV9 and TRBJ2-7, with D perhaps matching TRBD1 (6 bases). The input for sequencing was CD4+ or CD8+ T cells sorted from blood, taken in a trial of the OX40 agonist ivuxolimab. This clonotype was sampled from an adult with an advanced solid tumor such as melanoma, head and neck, liver or kidney cancer. As DNA, the CDR3 is TGTGCCAGCAGCGCCGGTTCCGGGACATTGGACCCCTACGAGCAGTACTTC. Its translation is CASSAGSGTLDPYEQYF.